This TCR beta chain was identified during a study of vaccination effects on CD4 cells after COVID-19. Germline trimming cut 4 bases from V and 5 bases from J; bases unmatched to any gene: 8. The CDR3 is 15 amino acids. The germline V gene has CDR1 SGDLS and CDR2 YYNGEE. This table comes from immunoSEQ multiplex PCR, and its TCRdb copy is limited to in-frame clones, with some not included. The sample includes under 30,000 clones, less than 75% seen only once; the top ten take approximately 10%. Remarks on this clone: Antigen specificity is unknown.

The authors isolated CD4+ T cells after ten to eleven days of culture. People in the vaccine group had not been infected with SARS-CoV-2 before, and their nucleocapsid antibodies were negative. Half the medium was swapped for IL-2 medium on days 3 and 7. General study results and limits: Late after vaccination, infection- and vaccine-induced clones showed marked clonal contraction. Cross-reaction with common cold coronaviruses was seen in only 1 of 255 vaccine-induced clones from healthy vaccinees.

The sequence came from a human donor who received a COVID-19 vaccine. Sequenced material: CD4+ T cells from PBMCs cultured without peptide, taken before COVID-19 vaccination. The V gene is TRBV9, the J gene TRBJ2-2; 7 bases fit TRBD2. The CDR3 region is CASSPTRLATGELFF. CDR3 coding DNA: TGTGCCAGCAGCCCTACTCGACTAGCTACCGGGGAGCTGTTTTTT.